This T cell receptor (beta chain) stems from a study of cytomegalovirus exposure and HLA in healthy donors. Only in-frame clones appear in the TCRdb table, and some are missing; sequencing was by immunoSEQ multiplex PCR. The sample has 71,000 or so clones, approximately 94% seen once. The CDR3 runs 17 residues. Germline V gene sequence: CDR1 LNHNV, CDR2 YYDKDF (reference sequence). V was clipped by 6 bases and J by 2 bases; unmatched bases: 14. The sample comprised PBMCs. The rearrangement uses TRBV15 and TRBJ2-7; 9 nucleotides agree with TRBD1. The sequence was obtained from a woman in her late teens or twenties in good health and CMV-seronegative. In nucleotides, the CDR3 is TGTGCCACCAGTGACAGGGGTAGGGGACAGGGACCCTACGAGCAGTACTTC. Translating gives CATSDRGRGQGPYEQYF.